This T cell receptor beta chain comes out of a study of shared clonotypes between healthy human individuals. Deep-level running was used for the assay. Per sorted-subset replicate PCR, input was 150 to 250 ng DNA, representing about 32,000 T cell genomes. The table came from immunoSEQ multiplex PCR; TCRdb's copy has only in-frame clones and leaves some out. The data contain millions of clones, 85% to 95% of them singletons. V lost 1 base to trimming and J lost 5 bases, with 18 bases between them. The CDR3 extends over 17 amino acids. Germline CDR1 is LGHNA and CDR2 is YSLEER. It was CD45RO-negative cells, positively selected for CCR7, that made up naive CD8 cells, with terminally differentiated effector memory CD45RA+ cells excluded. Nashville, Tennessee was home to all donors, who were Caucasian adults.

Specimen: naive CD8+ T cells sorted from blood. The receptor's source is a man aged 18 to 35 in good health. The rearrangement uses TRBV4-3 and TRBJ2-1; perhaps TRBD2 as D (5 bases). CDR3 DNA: TGCGCCAGCAGCCAAGTCTACGGTTCTAGCCGAAACAATGAGCAGTTCTTC. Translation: CASSQVYGSSRNNEQFF.